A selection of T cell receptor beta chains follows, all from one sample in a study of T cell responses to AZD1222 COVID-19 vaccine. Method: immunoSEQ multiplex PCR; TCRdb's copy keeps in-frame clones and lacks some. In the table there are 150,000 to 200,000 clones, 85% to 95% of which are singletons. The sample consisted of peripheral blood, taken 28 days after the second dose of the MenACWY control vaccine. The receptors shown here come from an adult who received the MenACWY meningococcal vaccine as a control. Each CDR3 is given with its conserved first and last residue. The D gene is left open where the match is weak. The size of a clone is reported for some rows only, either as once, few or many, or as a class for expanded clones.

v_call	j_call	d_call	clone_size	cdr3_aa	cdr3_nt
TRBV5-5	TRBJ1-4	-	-	CASSPGAGTNEKLFF	TGTGCCAGCAGCCCGGGGGCAGGAACTAATGAAAAACTGTTTTTT
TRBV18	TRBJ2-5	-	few	CASSPPSQYF	TGTGCCAGCTCACCACCTTCCCAGTACTTC
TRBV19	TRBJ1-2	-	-	CASSPDSNYGYTF	TGTGCCAGTAGTCCCGACAGCAACTATGGCTACACCTTC
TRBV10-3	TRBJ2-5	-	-	CATSGTGETQYF	TGTGCCACCTCCGGGACGGGAGAGACCCAGTACTTC
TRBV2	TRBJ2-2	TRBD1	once	CASSWDRATGELFF	TGTGCCAGCAGCTGGGACAGGGCCACCGGGGAGCTGTTTTTT
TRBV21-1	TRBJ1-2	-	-	CASSKGAAGHYGYTF	TGTGCCAGCAGCAAGGGAGCTGCAGGGCACTATGGCTACACCTTC
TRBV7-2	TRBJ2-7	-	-	CASRGVASEQYF	TGTGCCAGCAGGGGGGTAGCGAGTGAGCAGTACTTC
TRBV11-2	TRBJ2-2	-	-	CASSPYGRANTGELFF	TGTGCCAGCAGCCCCTATGGCCGAGCGAACACCGGGGAGCTGTTTTTT
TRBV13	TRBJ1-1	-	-	CASSPGRSTEAFF	TGTGCCAGCAGCCCAGGGAGGAGCACTGAAGCTTTCTTT
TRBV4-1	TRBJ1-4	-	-	CASSQGSLGGREKLFF	TGCGCCAGCAGCCAAGGGTCCTTGGGGGGCCGGGAAAAACTGTTTTTT
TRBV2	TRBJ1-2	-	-	CASSRTGPLGYTF	TGTGCCAGCAGTCGAACAGGGCCCCTTGGCTACACCTTC
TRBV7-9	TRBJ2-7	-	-	CASSGEPSKIDSYEQYF	TGTGCCAGCAGCGGCGAACCGTCTAAAATCGATTCCTACGAGCAGTACTTC
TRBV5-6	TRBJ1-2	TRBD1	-	CASSSAGGYYGYTF	TGTGCCAGCAGCTCCGCAGGGGGCTACTATGGCTACACCTTC
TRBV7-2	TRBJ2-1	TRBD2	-	CASSPTAGGSYEQFF	TGTGCCAGCAGCCCTACAGCGGGGGGCTCCTATGAGCAGTTCTTC
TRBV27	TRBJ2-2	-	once	CASSPLLGTGELFF	TGTGCCAGCAGCCCTCTTCTGGGCACCGGGGAGCTGTTTTTT
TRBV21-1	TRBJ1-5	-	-	CASSKTLKESGNQPQHF	TGTGCCAGCAGCAAAACGCTGAAAGAATCGGGGAATCAGCCCCAGCATTTT
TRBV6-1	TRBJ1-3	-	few	CASSEAVHLSGNTIYF	TGTGCCAGCAGTGAAGCCGTACACCTCTCTGGAAACACCATATATTTT
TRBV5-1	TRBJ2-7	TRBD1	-	CASSTGTGVLHEQYF	TGCGCCAGCAGCACCGGGACAGGGGTTCTCCACGAGCAGTACTTC
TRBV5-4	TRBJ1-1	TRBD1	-	CASSSGDRGLTEAFF	TGTGCCAGCAGCTCCGGGGACAGGGGGCTTACTGAAGCTTTCTTT
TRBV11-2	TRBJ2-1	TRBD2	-	CASSSAGGPFNEQFF	TGTGCCAGCAGCTCAGCGGGGGGGCCTTTCAATGAGCAGTTCTTC
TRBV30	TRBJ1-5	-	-	CAWSVLSSGGNQPQHF	TGTGCCTGGAGTGTACTTTCCTCAGGGGGCAATCAGCCCCAGCATTTT
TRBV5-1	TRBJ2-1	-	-	CASSLEKGWEQFF	TGCGCCAGCAGCTTGGAGAAGGGCTGGGAGCAGTTCTTC
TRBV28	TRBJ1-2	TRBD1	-	CASMGIGTGGYGYTF	TGTGCCAGCATGGGAATTGGGACAGGGGGCTATGGCTACACCTTC
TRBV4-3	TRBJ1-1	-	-	CASSLQPDLNTEAFF	TGCGCCAGCAGCCTTCAGCCTGATTTGAACACTGAAGCTTTCTTT